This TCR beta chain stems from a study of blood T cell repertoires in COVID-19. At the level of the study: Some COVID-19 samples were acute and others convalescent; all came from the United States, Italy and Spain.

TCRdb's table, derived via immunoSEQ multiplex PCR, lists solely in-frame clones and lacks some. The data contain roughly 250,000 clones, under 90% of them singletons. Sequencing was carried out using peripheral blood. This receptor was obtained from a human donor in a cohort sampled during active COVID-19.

The DNA for the CDR3 is TGTGCCAGCAGCCAAGCAGGGGGCTTTTCCTACGAGCAGTACTTC. Translation: CASSQAGGFSYEQYF. The chain employs TRBV3-1 (or the pseudogene TRBV3-2) and TRBJ2-7; 8 nucleotides align to TRBD1. The CDR3 covers 15 residues. Germline CDR1 and CDR2: LGHDT and YNNKEL (reference sequence). With 1 base clipped from V and 1 base from J, the junction kept 3 bases outside the gene matches.